The 3 T cell receptor beta chains below all came from one sample that was sequenced in a study of early T cells in non-severe SARS-CoV-2 infection. TCRdb used MiXCR to reprocess the 5' RACE reads, holding one entry per CDR3 protein. The sample contains roughly 110,000 distinct CDR3 sequences, around 10% of which appear only once. Sequencing was performed on whole blood. Receptors originate from an adult who was a healthcare worker with PCR-confirmed SARS-CoV-2 infection or an uninfected control (not recorded which).

This clonotype was observed many times. The rearrangement joins TRBV4-1 to TRBJ2-5; D is possibly TRBD2 (5 bases). Between the trimmed V and J ends, which lost 0 bases and 2 bases, there was a span of 13 bases. The CDR3 has 16 residues. The germline V gene has CDR1 MGHRA and CDR2 YSYEKL. CDR3 sequence reads: CASSQDQASLQETQYF. The CDR3 DNA reads as TGCGCCAGCAGCCAAGATCAAGCTAGCCTGCAAGAGACCCAGTACTTC.

This clonotype has just a few counts. This chain uses TRBV20-1 with TRBJ2-7; 8 positions agree with TRBD2. The germline CDR1 and CDR2 sequences are DFQATT and SNEGSKA (reference sequence). V lost 3 bases and J lost 0; bases outside the gene matches: 4. The CDR3 has 14 amino acids. The CDR3 nucleotides read TGCAGTGCTAGGGGAGCGGGGGACTCCTACGAGCAGTACTTC. Amino acid sequence: CSARGAGDSYEQYF.

The chain is built from TRBV7-9 and TRBJ2-2; D remains unclear. Germline CDR1 reads SEHNR; CDR2 reads FQNEAQ (reference sequence). There are 15 residues in the CDR3. V dropped 5 bases and J dropped 9 bases, with 19 bases sitting between them. The CDR3 coding sequence is TGTGCCAGCAGCCCACCGATCGCAGGAATGTGGGAGCTGTTTTTT. Its translation: CASSPPIAGMWELFF.